The 5 T cell receptor beta chains below come from one sample, sequenced in a study of cytomegalovirus exposure and HLA in healthy donors. Repertoires were generated with immunoSEQ multiplex PCR, while TCRdb's copy carries only in-frame clones and drops some. The sample includes 150,000 to 200,000 clones, approximately 81% of them seen just once. The specimen sequenced was PBMCs. The receptors were gathered from a man between 18 and 35 years old in good health and CMV-seropositive.

This clone was detected only once. The chain combines TRBV10-2 with TRBJ1-1; D possibly corresponds to TRBD1 (6 bases). The CDR3 spans 14 residues. Trimming removed 2 bases from V and 2 bases from J, with 9 bases in between. In germline, CDR1 is WSHSY, CDR2 SAAADI. CDR3 nucleotide sequence: TGCGCCAGCAGTGAGATTGGGGGCAACACTGAAGCTTTCTTT. This gives the protein CASSEIGGNTEAFF.

CDR3 sequence reads: CASSETSGGTDTQYF. As DNA, the CDR3 is TGTGCCAGCAGCGAGACTAGCGGGGGCACAGATACGCAGTATTTT. The chain combines TRBV9 with TRBJ2-3, with 11 bases that match TRBD2. With 3 bases clipped from V and 1 base from J, the junction kept 1 base outside the gene matches. The germline V gene encodes CDR1 SGDLS and CDR2 YYNGEE. The CDR3 runs 15 residues.

The rearrangement joins TRBV5-4 to TRBJ2-6, with TRBD1 matching 11 bases. Germline V CDR1 and CDR2: SGHNT, YYREEE (reference sequence). Losses at the gene ends were 0 bases for V and 5 bases for J; bases not matched to a gene: 7. There are 18 residues in the CDR3. This CDR3 reads CASSLEGQGDLWANVLTF. CDR3 nucleotide sequence: TGTGCCAGCAGCTTGGAGGGACAGGGGGACCTCTGGGCCAACGTCCTGACTTTC.

The V and J genes are TRBV7-9 and TRBJ2-7; TRBD1 agrees at 7 bases. The length of the CDR3 is 18 residues. CDR1 is SEHNR, CDR2 FQNEAQ, per germline (reference sequence). V dropped 1 base and J dropped 5; count of bases not matched to a gene: 17. The CDR3 DNA sequence: TGTGCCAGCAGCTTAGGCCCCGGGACAGCTGCGTTTCGGAACGAGCAGTACTTC. Protein product: CASSLGPGTAAFRNEQYF.

The rearrangement joins TRBV20-1 to TRBJ2-5; D is uncertain. Germline CDR1 DFQATT, CDR2 SNEGSKA (reference sequence). The CDR3 runs to 11 residues. V was cut by 1 base and J by 5 bases, with 5 bases left in between. Here the CDR3 reads CSARGLETQYF. The CDR3 bases are TGCAGTGCTAGAGGGCTGGAGACCCAGTACTTC.